A selection of T cell receptor beta chains follows, all from one sample in a study of CD8+ T cells in alopecia areata. The method was immunoSEQ multiplex PCR; TCRdb's version includes in-frame clones alone and lacks a portion of them. The sample comprises 110,000 to 150,000 clones, 62% of which are singletons, and 35% to 40% rests with the top ten. The specimen was CD8+ T cells sorted from blood. These receptors were obtained from a human donor in good health. Each CDR3 is given with its conserved first and last residue. A D gene is named only where the DNA matches it firmly. Rows may omit the clone size; those that give it use once, few, many or a size class.

clone size | J gene | D gene | V gene | CDR3 protein | CDR3 DNA
few | TRBJ2-7 | . | TRBV5-1 | CASSLVQNYEQYF | TGCGCCAGCAGCTTGGTACAGAACTACGAGCAGTACTTC
. | TRBJ2-7 | TRBD2 | TRBV5-1 | CASSLDGLAGGSYEQYF | TGCGCCAGCAGCTTGGATGGACTAGCGGGTGGCTCCTACGAGCAGTACTTC
. | TRBJ1-3 | . | TRBV9 | CASSVGASGGNTIYF | TGTGCCAGCAGCGTAGGGGCGAGCGGCGGAAACACCATATATTTT
. | TRBJ1-1 | TRBD1 | TRBV29-1 | CSVQTGQNTEAFF | TGCAGCGTCCAGACAGGGCAGAACACTGAAGCTTTCTTT
few | TRBJ2-7 | . | TRBV11-1 | CASSHGNYEQYF | TGTGCCAGCAGCCACGGGAACTACGAGCAGTACTTC
. | TRBJ2-5 | . | TRBV9 | CASSVYRGVGETQYF | TGTGCCAGCAGCGTATACCGAGGGGTGGGAGAGACCCAGTACTTC
few | TRBJ2-1 | . | TRBV7-9 | CASSSPSGSYNEQFF | TGTGCCAGCAGCTCGCCTTCGGGCTCCTACAATGAGCAGTTCTTC
. | TRBJ2-7 | TRBD2 | TRBV29-1 | CSVASGYEQYF | TGCAGCGTTGCTAGCGGCTACGAGCAGTACTTC
. | TRBJ2-1 | . | TRBV4-2 | CASSQFVGKVRNEQFF | TGTGCCAGCAGCCAATTCGTGGGGAAGGTTCGGAATGAGCAGTTCTTC
. | TRBJ1-1 | . | TRBV9 | CASGAGWGGAEAFF | TGTGCCAGCGGAGCGGGTTGGGGTGGCGCTGAAGCTTTCTTT
many | TRBJ2-2 | TRBD1 | TRBV11-3 | CASSFPRTRQGSPGELFF | TGTGCCAGCAGCTTCCCCCGCACCCGACAGGGGTCACCCGGGGAGCTGTTTTTT
once | TRBJ1-2 | . | TRBV9 | CASSGGQIFSYGYTF | TGTGCCAGCAGCGGCGGACAGATCTTTAGCTATGGCTACACCTTC
few | TRBJ2-7 | TRBD1 | TRBV4-1 | CASSQQIGQGAFEQYF | TGCGCCAGCAGCCAACAAATTGGACAGGGGGCATTTGAGCAGTACTTC
. | TRBJ1-4 | . | TRBV29-1 | CSVRSTATNEKLFF | TGCAGCGTTAGGTCGACTGCAACTAATGAAAAACTGTTTTTT
few | TRBJ2-1 | . | TRBV30 | CAWSAGDSFNEQFF | TGTGCCTGGAGCGCCGGCGACAGCTTCAATGAGCAGTTCTTC
. | TRBJ2-7 | TRBD2 | TRBV29-1 | CSGGLAGENEQYF | TGCAGCGGGGGACTAGCGGGAGAAAACGAGCAGTACTTC
few | TRBJ2-1 | TRBD2 | TRBV11-2 | CASSPRQGDRTSGDNEQFF | TGTGCCAGCAGCCCAAGACAGGGGGATCGGACTAGCGGGGACAATGAGCAGTTCTTC
. | TRBJ2-2 | TRBD1 | TRBV5-1 | CASSSGQGAAGELFF | TGCGCCAGCAGCTCTGGACAGGGGGCTGCCGGGGAGCTGTTTTTT
. | TRBJ2-7 | TRBD2 | TRBV9 | CASSVGTSGSYEQYF | TGTGCCAGCAGCGTGGGGACTAGCGGGAGCTACGAGCAGTACTTC
many | TRBJ2-1 | . | TRBV7-3 | CASSPIGSSYNEQFF | TGTGCCAGCAGCCCAATAGGGAGCTCCTACAATGAGCAGTTCTTC
. | TRBJ2-1 | . | TRBV7-3 | CASSPRPLGQGLNNEQFF | TGTGCCAGCAGCCCCCGGCCCCTCGGGCAGGGGTTGAACAATGAGCAGTTCTTC
. | TRBJ2-5 | TRBD2 | TRBV9 | CASSAGGTSVQETQYF | TGTGCCAGCAGCGCAGGGGGGACTAGCGTGCAAGAGACCCAGTACTTC
. | TRBJ1-2 | . | TRBV29-1 | CSVIPGADYGYTF | TGCAGCGTGATACCGGGAGCAGACTATGGCTACACCTTC
few | TRBJ1-2 | . | TRBV7-9 | CASSPTPSWGYTF | TGTGCCAGCAGCCCTACGCCCTCCTGGGGCTACACCTTC
few | TRBJ1-2 | . | TRBV6-5 | CPTGLGYTF | TGTCCCACAGGGCTAGGCTACACCTTC
. | TRBJ1-2 | . | TRBV6-6 | CASSYSMGKQGISYTF | TGTGCCAGCAGTTACTCGATGGGGAAGCAGGGGATTAGCTACACCTTC
. | TRBJ2-5 | . | TRBV7-9 | CASSSGGAVTQYF | TGTGCCAGCAGCTCGGGGGGCGCGGTGACCCAGTACTTC
. | TRBJ2-7 | TRBD1 | TRBV13 | CASSPGRGPYEQYF | TGTGCCAGCAGCCCCGGAAGGGGGCCCTACGAGCAGTACTTC
. | TRBJ2-1 | TRBD2 | TRBV30 | CASVAGSFHEQFF | TGTGCCTCCGTAGCGGGATCTTTCCATGAGCAGTTCTTC
. | TRBJ2-2 | TRBD1 | TRBV29-1 | CSVRDSQTGELFF | TGCAGCGTTCGGGACAGCCAGACCGGGGAGCTGTTTTTT
few | TRBJ2-2 | TRBD2 | TRBV7-6 | CASSPSGGNTGELFF | TGTGCCAGCAGCCCTAGCGGGGGGAACACCGGGGAGCTGTTTTTT
. | TRBJ1-2 | . | TRBV6-5 | CASSYSVGTFNYGYTF | TGTGCCAGCAGTTACTCCGTGGGGACTTTCAACTATGGCTACACCTTC
few | TRBJ2-7 | . | TRBV25-1 | CASSVTGDEQYF | TGTGCCAGCAGTGTCACTGGGGACGAGCAGTACTTC
. | TRBJ1-4 | . | TRBV29-1 | CSVVGRDGSSTNEKLFF | TGCAGCGTTGTAGGTAGGGACGGGAGCTCAACTAATGAAAAACTGTTTTTT
. | TRBJ2-1 | . | TRBV29-1 | CSVEGNLNEQFF | TGCAGCGTTGAAGGTAACTTGAACGAGCAGTTCTTC
. | TRBJ2-2 | . | TRBV27 | CASSSSRQNTGELFF | TGTGCCAGCAGCAGTTCTCGACAGAACACCGGGGAGCTGTTTTTT
. | TRBJ2-7 | . | TRBV29-1 | CSVKTSFAYEQYF | TGCAGCGTTAAAACAAGCTTCGCCTACGAGCAGTACTTC
. | TRBJ2-5 | . | TRBV20-1 | CRLGETQYF | TGCAGATTAGGGGAGACCCAGTACTTC
. | TRBJ2-2 | . | TRBV7-9 | CASSVEGTGELFF | TGTGCCAGCAGCGTCGAGGGGACCGGGGAGCTGTTTTTT
few | TRBJ2-7 | TRBD2 | TRBV28 | CASSPVGGDRDYEQYF | TGTGCCAGCAGCCCCGTTGGGGGGGATCGAGACTACGAGCAGTACTTC
. | TRBJ2-1 | TRBD2 | TRBV29-1 | CSVILKTSVTYNEQFF | TGCAGCGTAATATTAAAGACTAGCGTCACCTACAATGAGCAGTTCTTC
. | TRBJ1-2 | . | TRBV6-5 | CASSLLAGIYGYTF | TGTGCCAGCAGCCTACTGGCGGGAATCTATGGCTACACCTTC
few | TRBJ2-2 | . | TRBV5-1 | CASTRVALESYTGELFF | TGCGCCAGCACCAGGGTCGCTCTAGAATCGTACACCGGGGAGCTGTTTTTT
. | TRBJ2-7 | TRBD2 | TRBV25-1 | CASSPGTSGRYEQYF | TGTGCCAGCAGTCCGGGGACTAGCGGTCGGTACGAGCAGTACTTC
. | TRBJ2-5 | . | TRBV25-1 | CASSEWSQETQYF | TGTGCCAGCAGTGAATGGTCCCAAGAGACCCAGTACTTC
. | TRBJ1-2 | . | TRBV7-8 | CASSPRRGPHGYTF | TGTGCCAGCAGCCCTCGGAGGGGACCCCATGGCTACACCTTC
. | TRBJ2-5 | . | TRBV25-1 | CASSENEAPRETQYF | TGTGCCAGCAGTGAAAACGAAGCCCCGAGGGAGACCCAGTACTTC
few | TRBJ2-3 | . | TRBV29-1 | CSVEDPLTGLYTDTQYF | TGCAGCGTTGAAGATCCATTAACAGGTCTTTACACAGATACGCAGTATTTT
. | TRBJ2-3 | . | TRBV9 | CASSVGGTQYF | TGTGCCAGCAGCGTAGGGGGTACGCAGTATTTT
. | TRBJ2-1 | . | TRBV29-1 | CSVEGYNEQFF | TGCAGCGTCGAGGGCTACAATGAGCAGTTCTTC